This entry lists 5 T cell receptor beta chains sequenced from one sample in a study of cytomegalovirus exposure and HLA in healthy donors. Measured with immunoSEQ multiplex PCR; TCRdb has only the in-frame clones, and not every one. The sample holds some 170,000 clones, 75% to 90% seen once. The specimen sequenced was PBMCs. These receptor sequences come from a woman aged 18-29 years in good health and CMV-seronegative.

The genes are TRBV6-1 and TRBJ2-7; D may be TRBD1 (6 bases). The CDR3 covers 15 residues. CDR1 is MNHNS and CDR2 is SASEGT in the germline V gene. V was clipped by 6 bases and J by 2 bases, with 17 bases between them. CDR3 in DNA: TGTGCCAGCAGAAGAGCCCGGGACACGGCCTACGAGCAGTACTTC. It yields the protein CASRRARDTAYEQYF.

This clone has more than one count but fewer than ten. The chain recombines TRBV14 with TRBJ1-6; the D is unclear. The CDR3 contains 13 residues. V lost 0 bases, J lost 12 bases, and 9 bases lay in between. Germline V CDR1 and CDR2: SGHDN, FVKESK. Here the CDR3 DNA reads TGTGCCAGCAGCCAAGAGTATAGCCGACCCCTCCACTTT. Its protein product is CASSQEYSRPLHF. Looking up the rest from reference TRBV14 and TRBJ1-6 gives the full variable domain: EAGVTQFPSHSVIEKGQTVTLRCDPISGHDNLYWYRRVMGKEIKFLLHFVKESKQDESGMPNNRFLAERTGGTYSTLKVQPAELEDSGVYFCASSQEYSRPLHFGNGTRLTVT.

V is TRBV13 and J is TRBJ2-4; D remains ambiguous. The germline gives CDR1 PRHDT, CDR2 FYEKMQ (reference sequence). This CDR3 contains 14 residues. V dropped 9 bases and J dropped 0 bases, with 12 bases sitting between them. CDR3 protein: CASKLRIAKNIQYF. For the CDR3, the DNA is TGTGCCAGTAAACTAAGAATAGCCAAAAACATTCAGTACTTC.

V is TRBV13 and J is TRBJ2-7, with D unclear. The CDR3 sequence is 14 residues long. Trimming removed 2 bases from V and 2 bases from J, with 10 bases in between. From germline, CDR1 is PRHDT and CDR2 FYEKMQ (reference sequence). DNA for the CDR3: TGTGCCAGCAGCTTAACGGTTGGGCCCTACGAGCAGTACTTC. Translating gives CASSLTVGPYEQYF.

The chain has TRBV14 and TRBJ2-3; possible D gene TRBD2, 5 bases. The CDR3 contains 16 residues. Trimming shortened V by 0 bases and J by 3 bases, and 13 bases separated the two germline ends. Per germline, CDR1 SGHDN and CDR2 FVKESK. CDR3 loop: CASSQDIAWQTDTQYF. Written as DNA, the CDR3 is TGTGCCAGCAGCCAAGATATAGCGTGGCAAACAGATACGCAGTATTTT.